The 30 T cell receptor beta chains below were found in one sample sequenced in a study of siplizumab effects on memory and regulatory T cells. Generated by immunoSEQ multiplex PCR, the TCRdb table keeps only in-frame clones and is missing some. The profile shows about 110,000 clones, about 92% of them singletons. Specimen: CD4+ T cells sorted from blood. These receptors all come from a human donor in good health.

The chain employs TRBV7-6 and TRBJ2-3, with D possibly called TRBD1 or TRBD2 (5 bases each). V lost 5 bases to trimming and J lost 1 base, with 13 bases between them. The CDR3 consists of 15 residues. Germline loops: CDR1 SGHVS, CDR2 FNYEAQ. The CDR3 sequence: CASSIYGARTDTQYF. CDR3 nucleotides: TGTGCCAGCAGCATTTACGGGGCCCGCACAGATACGCAGTATTTT.

V is TRBV5-6 and J is TRBJ2-5, with 9 nucleotides matching TRBD1. V gave up 4 bases and J gave up 9 bases; unmatched junction bases: 4. Germline loops: CDR1 SGHDT, CDR2 YYEEEE. CDR3 length equals 12 residues. The CDR3 is CASSPGQGAQYF. CDR3 sequence (DNA): TGTGCCAGCAGCCCGGGACAGGGCGCCCAGTACTTC.

The chain uses TRBV13 and TRBJ2-1, with D perhaps TRBD1 or TRBD2 (5 bases each). Germline CDR1 PRHDT, CDR2 FYEKMQ (reference sequence). The CDR3 runs to 19 residues. Trimming took off 2 bases at V and 3 bases at J, with 23 bases between the two ends. The chain's CDR3 is CASSLLGLAMLGDYNEQFF. CDR3 nucleotides: TGTGCCAGCAGCTTATTAGGACTGGCGATGCTGGGGGACTACAATGAGCAGTTCTTC.

This chain uses TRBV5-1 with TRBJ2-2; 7 bases agree with TRBD2. CDR3 length: 15 amino acids. V lost 1 base to trimming and J lost 7 bases; unmatched junction nucleotides: 7. Germline CDR1 reads SGHRS; CDR2 reads YFSETQ. As DNA, the CDR3 is TGCGCCAGCAGCTTGCGGCGGGAGATGGGCGGGGAGCTGTTTTTT. Encoded protein: CASSLRREMGGELFF.

J is TRBJ1-2 and V is TRBV7-6; 7 bases agree with TRBD1. Looked up from germline, CDR1 is SGHVS and CDR2 is FNYEAQ. V shed 4 bases, J shed 3 bases, and the junction held 11 bases outside the gene matches. The CDR3 extends over 16 amino acids. CDR3 bases: TGTGCCAGCAGCTCAAAACTGAGGGGGCTGGACTATGGCTACACCTTC. Translated: CASSSKLRGLDYGYTF.

CDR3: CASSQQGGQSNSPLHF. CDR3 nucleotides: TGTGCCAGCAGTCAACAAGGGGGGCAGTCTAATTCACCCCTCCACTTT. The chain uses TRBV2 and TRBJ1-6, with a weak D call TRBD1 (6 bases). The CDR3 spans 16 residues. Germline V gene lookup returns CDR1 SNHLY and CDR2 FYNNEI. Trimming left V 5 bases short and J 6 bases short, with 17 bases between.

Notes on this clone: The identical CDR3 is also encoded by other nucleotide sequences in the sample. J is TRBJ1-6 and V is TRBV27; TRBD1 is a possible D gene (6 bases). CDR1 and CDR2 (germline): MNHEY, SMNVEV (reference sequence). This CDR3 comprises 16 residues. V was clipped by 5 bases and J by 6 bases, with 17 bases between them. The chain's CDR3 is CASSPTPGAGNSPLHF. The DNA for the CDR3 is TGTGCCAGCAGTCCAACCCCGGGGGCGGGTAATTCACCCCTCCACTTT.

This chain uses TRBV29-1 with TRBJ1-4; D may be TRBD1 (5 bases). Trimming removed 7 bases from V and 6 bases from J, with 15 bases in between. The germline gives CDR1 SQVTM, CDR2 ANQGSEA. This CDR3 is 13 amino acids long. CDR3: CSAQPGTYEKLFF. The DNA of the CDR3 is TGCAGCGCCCAACCGGGGACTTATGAAAAACTGTTTTTT.

The rearrangement links TRBV9 to TRBJ2-1; 13 bases are a match to TRBD2. Trimming at V came to 0 bases and at J to 3 bases, leaving 0 bases not matched to a gene. Germline V gives CDR1 SGDLS, CDR2 YYNGEE. The CDR3 is 16 residues long. CDR3 residues: CASSVGTSGGYNEQFF. The CDR3 region has the DNA TGTGCCAGCAGCGTAGGGACTAGCGGGGGCTACAATGAGCAGTTCTTC.

The chain joins TRBV19 to TRBJ2-1; 14 bases map to TRBD2. The trim removed 4 bases at V and 7 bases at J, leaving 6 bases unmatched. Germline V gene lookup returns CDR1 LNHDA and CDR2 SQIVND (reference sequence). The CDR3 spans 16 residues. The CDR3 DNA reads TGTGCCAGTAGTACCCGACTAGCGGGGGGGCCGAATGAGCAGTTCTTC. It translates to CASSTRLAGGPNEQFF.

V is TRBV5-5 and J is TRBJ2-7; 11 bases fit TRBD1. J lost 5 bases, V lost 1 base, and 5 bases had no gene match. CDR1 is SGHKS and CDR2 is YYEKEE in the germline V gene (reference sequence). The CDR3 has 15 residues. The CDR3 DNA reads TGTGCCAGCAGCTTGCTGAGGACAGGGGGCAACGAGCAGTACTTC. It yields the protein CASSLLRTGGNEQYF. Based on the CDR3 plus reference TRBV5-5 and TRBJ2-7, the full variable domain is DAGVTQSPTHLIKTRGQQVTLRCSPISGHKSVSWYQQVLGQGPQFIFQYYEKEERGRGNFPDRFSARQFPNYSSELNVNALLLGDSALYLCASSLLRTGGNEQYFGPGTRLTVT.

V usage is TRBV19 and J usage is TRBJ2-7, with 7 bases aligning to TRBD2. The germline gives CDR1 LNHDA, CDR2 SQIVND (reference sequence). J gave up 2 bases and V 1 base, and 5 bases lay outside the gene matches. The CDR3 runs 15 residues. CDR3 nucleotides: TGTGCCAGTAGTATAGGCCGGGGAGGGGCCTACGAGCAGTACTTC. It yields the protein CASSIGRGGAYEQYF.

The chain combines TRBV6-6 with TRBJ1-6; 10 positions agree with TRBD1. V shed 2 bases, J shed 7 bases, and the junction held 2 bases outside the gene matches. CDR3 size: 15 residues. Germline V gene sequence: CDR1 MNHNY, CDR2 SVGAGI (reference sequence). The CDR3 DNA reads TGTGCCAGCAGTTACCTGGGACAGGGGAATTCACCCCTCCACTTT. Residues: CASSYLGQGNSPLHF.

V usage is TRBV11-3 and J usage is TRBJ1-3; possibly TRBD1 for D (6 bases). CDR3 length equals 14 residues. The V gene's germline CDR1 is SGHNT and CDR2 YENEEA. V was pared by 1 base and J by 4 bases, with 8 bases between. CDR3 sequence (DNA): TGTGCCAGCAGCTTAGCAGGGGCAGGAAACACCATATATTTT. Translated, it gives CASSLAGAGNTIYF.

V and J are TRBV19 and TRBJ2-2, with a tentative D call TRBD1 (6 bases). The CDR3 is made up of 17 amino acids. Deletions cut 3 bases from V and 4 bases from J, with 18 bases between. From germline, CDR1 is LNHDA and CDR2 SQIVND (reference sequence). The CDR3 protein is CASSIFGTPSSTGELFF. CDR3 nucleotides: TGTGCCAGTAGTATTTTCGGGACACCCTCTAGCACCGGGGAGCTGTTTTTT.

The CDR3 sequence is CAWSVQLGRNQPQHF. As DNA, the CDR3 is TGTGCCTGGAGTGTTCAGTTGGGTCGCAATCAGCCCCAGCATTTT. The chain carries TRBV30 and TRBJ1-5; D gene uncertain. Germline V gives CDR1 GTSNPN, CDR2 SVGIG (reference sequence). The V and J ends lost 0 bases and 2 bases respectively, with 11 bases between them. This CDR3 has 15 residues.

In this sample, this clone turned up once. V gene TRBV5-6 combines with J gene TRBJ1-2; TRBD1 might be the D (6 bases). The V end lost 0 bases, the J end lost 4 bases, and 16 bases lay between the germline ends. Looked up from germline, CDR1 is SGHDT and CDR2 is YYEEEE. This CDR3 comprises 16 residues. The CDR3 DNA reads as TGTGCCAGCAGCTTGGACAGGGTAATCCTCTTCTATGGCTACACCTTC. Encoded protein: CASSLDRVILFYGYTF.

The chain couples TRBV19 to TRBJ2-1, with 11 bases lining up with TRBD2. The CDR3 has 14 amino acids. V was pared by 4 bases and J by 8 bases, with 4 bases of the junction left unmatched. Germline V gives CDR1 LNHDA, CDR2 SQIVND (reference sequence). CDR3 sequence (DNA): TGTGCCAGTAGTACTAGCGGGGGGTTAGATGAGCAGTTCTTC. It specifies CASSTSGGLDEQFF.

The chain carries TRBV19 and TRBJ2-7, with 9 bases that match TRBD2. V lost 4 bases to trimming and J lost 2 bases; unmatched junction nucleotides: 3. There are 14 residues in the CDR3. Germline V gene lookup returns CDR1 LNHDA and CDR2 SQIVND (reference sequence). The CDR3 DNA reads TGTGCCAGTAGTAAAGCTAGCGGGGCCTACGAGCAGTACTTC. It specifies CASSKASGAYEQYF.

The chain combines TRBV30 with TRBJ2-7, with 9 bases aligning to TRBD1. This CDR3 comprises 14 residues. Germline loops: CDR1 GTSNPN, CDR2 SVGIG (reference sequence). V was pared by 3 bases and J by 5 bases, with 8 bases of the junction left unmatched. The CDR3 coding sequence is TGTGCCTGGAGCCCGGGACAGGGAGGAAACGAGCAGTACTTC. This encodes CAWSPGQGGNEQYF.

V gene TRBV5-4 combines with J gene TRBJ1-2; D possibly corresponds to TRBD1 (5 bases). Trimming left V 0 bases short and J 4 bases short, with 16 bases between. This CDR3 is 16 amino acids long. Germline V gives CDR1 SGHNT, CDR2 YYREEE (reference sequence). The CDR3 sequence is CASSLAGLRLSYGYTF. CDR3 nucleotide sequence: TGTGCCAGCAGCTTGGCGGGGCTCCGGCTTAGCTATGGCTACACCTTC.

V and J are TRBV29-1 and TRBJ1-1, with 7 positions matching TRBD1. The CDR3 covers 14 residues. From germline, CDR1 is SQVTM and CDR2 ANQGSEA. V shed 6 bases, J shed 3 bases, and the junction held 10 bases outside the gene matches. The CDR3 protein is CSVGRTGGDTEAFF. For the CDR3, the DNA is TGCAGCGTCGGACGGACAGGAGGGGACACTGAAGCTTTCTTT.

The chain has TRBV6-5 and TRBJ2-5; no clear D gene. There are 11 residues in the CDR3. CDR1 MNHEY and CDR2 SVGAGI come from the germline V gene. CDR3 in DNA: TGTGGATCCATGTCCGAGAAGACCCAGTACTTC. Amino acids: CGSMSEKTQYF.

The gene calls are TRBV30 and TRBJ2-5, with D possibly matching TRBD2 (5 bases). This CDR3 region has 12 residues. V dropped 5 bases and J dropped 9 bases, with 16 bases sitting between them. The germline CDR1 and CDR2 sequences are GTSNPN and SVGIG (reference sequence). The CDR3: CAWGEDYRAQYF. The CDR3 nucleotides are TGTGCCTGGGGAGAAGACTACCGCGCCCAGTACTTC.

The chain uses TRBV4-2 and TRBJ2-3, with no clear D. Per germline, CDR1 LGHNA and CDR2 YNFKEQ. The CDR3 has 17 amino acids. V lost 0 bases to trimming and J lost 2 bases, with 15 bases between them. Here the CDR3 reads CASSQDAVRAITDTQYF. The DNA of the CDR3 is TGTGCCAGCAGCCAAGATGCAGTTCGGGCAATCACAGATACGCAGTATTTT.

This clone occurred once. The rearrangement links TRBV11-2 to TRBJ2-3; weak D call: TRBD2 (6 bases). V was trimmed by 1 base and J by 2 bases, leaving 13 bases between them. Looked up from germline, CDR1 is SGHAT and CDR2 is FQNNGV. The CDR3 is made up of 16 amino acids. CDR3 nucleotides: TGTGCCAGCAGCTTAGTGGCTAGCGTAACCACAGATACGCAGTATTTT. Translated, it gives CASSLVASVTTDTQYF. The entire variable domain, with the rest obtained from reference TRBV11-2 and TRBJ2-3, is as follows: EAGVAQSPRYKIIEKRQSVAFWCNPISGHATLYWYQQILGQGPKLLIQFQNNGVVDDSQLPKDRFSAERLKGVDSTLKIQPAKLEDSAVYLCASSLVASVTTDTQYFGPGTRLTVL.

This clone was detected once. This chain joins TRBV7-9 and TRBJ2-1; 9 bases align to TRBD2. V gave up 1 base and J gave up 5 bases; unmatched junction bases: 3. Germline CDR1 and CDR2: SEHNR and FQNEAQ (reference sequence). CDR3 length: 15 residues. DNA for the CDR3: TGTGCCAGCAGCTTAGGGCGGGGGGGTCACAATGAGCAGTTCTTC. The encoded protein is CASSLGRGGHNEQFF.

This clone appeared a few times. The CDR3 is CASRAGTGLSPLHF. Here the CDR3 DNA reads TGTGCCAGCAGGGCCGGGACAGGGCTTTCTCCCCTCCACTTT. The rearrangement uses TRBV2 and TRBJ1-6, with TRBD1 matching over 9 bases. The V segment lost 6 bases and the J segment 13 bases; nucleotides outside the gene matches: 10. From germline, CDR1 is SNHLY and CDR2 FYNNEI. This CDR3 spans 14 amino acids.

J is TRBJ1-5 and V is TRBV18; no definite D call. V was cut by 2 bases and J by 5 bases, with 10 bases left in between. Germline V gene data show CDR1 as KGHSH and CDR2 as LQKENI. The CDR3 is 14 residues long. The CDR3, as DNA: TGTGCCAGCTCACCAATCTCGGAGGATCAGCCCCAGCATTTT. As protein: CASSPISEDQPQHF.

The chain joins TRBV6-4 to TRBJ2-7; either TRBD1 or TRBD2 may fit D (5 bases each). Trimming pared 6 bases from V and 0 bases from J, leaving 18 bases between. The CDR3 sequence is 16 residues long. The V gene's germline CDR1 is MRHNA and CDR2 SNTAGT. The CDR3 region has the DNA TGTGCCAGCAGACTAGGACACACCAAGAGCTCCTACGAGCAGTACTTC. Protein sequence: CASRLGHTKSSYEQYF.